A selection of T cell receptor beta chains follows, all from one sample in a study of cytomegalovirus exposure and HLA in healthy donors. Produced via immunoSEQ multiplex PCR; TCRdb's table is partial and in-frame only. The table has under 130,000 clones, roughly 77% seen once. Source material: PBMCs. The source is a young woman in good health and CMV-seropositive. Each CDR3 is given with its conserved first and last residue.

CASSPGQIGSQYF | TRBJ2-3 | TRBV7-9
CASSSGALAGTETQYF | TRBJ2-5 | TRBV28
CASRPTGVNYGYTF | TRBJ1-2 | TRBV6-5
CASSQDPGGTGNTIYF | TRBJ1-3 | TRBV4-3
CASNPPLAGANVGELFF | TRBJ2-2 | TRBV7-9
CASSRWRGEGYTEAFF | TRBJ1-1 | TRBV7-2
CASSLYGGAGDTGELFF | TRBJ2-2 | TRBV7-3
CASSLVTSGRNEQYF | TRBJ2-7 | TRBV11-2
CSVDGVGRQETQYF | TRBJ2-5 | TRBV29-1
CASSTHQTGRNTEAFF | TRBJ1-1 | TRBV9
CASTSLGGYGYTF | TRBJ1-2 | TRBV4-1
CAWSPQLSGGQFF | TRBJ2-1 | TRBV30
CASSYDRSGGNTIYF | TRBJ1-3 | TRBV6-6
CASTRDSDYGYTF | TRBJ1-2 | TRBV5-1